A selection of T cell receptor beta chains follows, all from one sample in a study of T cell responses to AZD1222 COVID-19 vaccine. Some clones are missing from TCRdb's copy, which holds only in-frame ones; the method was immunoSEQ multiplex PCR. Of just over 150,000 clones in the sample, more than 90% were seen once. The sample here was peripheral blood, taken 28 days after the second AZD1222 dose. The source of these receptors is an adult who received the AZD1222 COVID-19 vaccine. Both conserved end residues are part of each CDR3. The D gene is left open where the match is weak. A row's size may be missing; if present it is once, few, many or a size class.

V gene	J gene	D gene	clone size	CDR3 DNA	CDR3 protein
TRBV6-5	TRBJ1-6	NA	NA	TGTGCCAGCAGTTACGGGGCAGGGAGGGATAATTCACCCCTCCACTTT	CASSYGAGRDNSPLHF
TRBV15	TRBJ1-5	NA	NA	TGTGCCACCAGCAGAGAAGGTGGGGCCAATCAGCCCCAGCATTTT	CATSREGGANQPQHF
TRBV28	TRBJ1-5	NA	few	TGTGCCAGCAGTTTCTCGGGGGCCCACAATCAGCCCCAGCATTTT	CASSFSGAHNQPQHF
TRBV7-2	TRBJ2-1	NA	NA	TGTGCCAGCAGCTTGAGTTCGTGGGAGGCTTACAATGAGCAGTTCTTC	CASSLSSWEAYNEQFF
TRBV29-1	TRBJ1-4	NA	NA	TGCAGCGTTGGGCCAGGGGTTAATGAAAAACTGTTTTTT	CSVGPGVNEKLFF
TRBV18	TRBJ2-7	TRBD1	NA	TGTGCCAGCTCATGGGACAGGGGTGGAGACGAGCAGTACTTC	CASSWDRGGDEQYF
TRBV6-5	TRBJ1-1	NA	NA	TGTGCCAGCAGTTACTCGATTGTGGGGAACACTGAAGCTTTCTTT	CASSYSIVGNTEAFF
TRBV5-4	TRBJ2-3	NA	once	TGTGCCAGCAGCTTGGAACCGATCACAGATACGCAGTATTTT	CASSLEPITDTQYF
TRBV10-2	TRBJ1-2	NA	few	TGCGCCAGCAGTATTAACAGGGAGGGATCGGGTGGCTACACCTTC	CASSINREGSGGYTF
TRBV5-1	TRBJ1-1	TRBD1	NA	TGCGCCAGCAGCAGGGGGACAGGGACGAACACTGAAGCTTTCTTT	CASSRGTGTNTEAFF
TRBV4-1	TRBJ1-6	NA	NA	TGCGCCAGCAGATACGACTCGAGCTCCTATAATTCACCCCTCCACTTT	CASRYDSSSYNSPLHF
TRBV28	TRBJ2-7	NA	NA	TGTGCCAGCAGTCTGGAACAGTTCGGCTCCTACGAGCAGTACTTC	CASSLEQFGSYEQYF
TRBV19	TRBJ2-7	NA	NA	TGTGCCAGTAGTATAGCGGGAAGTACCTACGAGCAGTACTTC	CASSIAGSTYEQYF
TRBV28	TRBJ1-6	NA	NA	TGTGCCAGCAGGGTGGTGAATTCACCCCTCCACTTT	CASRVVNSPLHF
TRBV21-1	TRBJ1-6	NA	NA	TGTGCCAGCAGCAACGCCCGTACAGGGGACCTCGACGGGGACAACTCCTATAATTCACCCCTCCACTTT	CASSNARTGDLDGDNSYNSPLHF
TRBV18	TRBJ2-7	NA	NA	TGTGCCAGCTCACCGGGGGCGAGGGGCCGTGGTTACGAGCAGTACTTC	CASSPGARGRGYEQYF
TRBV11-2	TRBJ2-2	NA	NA	TGTGCCAGCAGCGTCACCGTCCGGTCCGCGGGCACCGGGGAGCTGTTTTTT	CASSVTVRSAGTGELFF
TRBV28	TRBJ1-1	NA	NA	TGTGCCAGCAGTTTACTAGGGGCCCTCACTGAAGCTTTCTTT	CASSLLGALTEAFF
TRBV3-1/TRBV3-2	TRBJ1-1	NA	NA	TGTGCCAGCAGCTATAGACAGGCCGCTATGAACACTGAAGCTTTCTTT	CASSYRQAAMNTEAFF
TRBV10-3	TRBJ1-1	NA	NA	TGTGCCATCAGTGGAACGACTGATCTGAACACTGAAGCTTTCTTT	CAISGTTDLNTEAFF
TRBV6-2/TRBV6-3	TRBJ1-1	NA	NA	TGTGCCAGCAGTTACTCGTGGCAGGGTTGGGAAGCTTTCTTT	CASSYSWQGWEAFF
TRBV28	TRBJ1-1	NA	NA	TGTGCCAGCAGATTAGACGGCGCCATGAACACTGAAGCTTTCTTT	CASRLDGAMNTEAFF
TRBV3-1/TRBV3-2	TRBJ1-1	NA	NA	TGTGCCAGCAGCCAAGAGTGGGGAGGTGGGACTGAAGCTTTCTTT	CASSQEWGGGTEAFF
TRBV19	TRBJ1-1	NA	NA	TGTGCCAGTAGGATTCCTGGGGGTTGGTACACTGAAGCTTTCTTT	CASRIPGGWYTEAFF
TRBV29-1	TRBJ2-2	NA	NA	TGCAGCGTTGAGGCTGGGGGACGGACCGGGGAGCTGTTTTTT	CSVEAGGRTGELFF
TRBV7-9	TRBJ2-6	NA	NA	TGTGCCAGCAGCCCCCCTCTCGGGGGATCGGATGGGGCCAACGTCCTGACTTTC	CASSPPLGGSDGANVLTF
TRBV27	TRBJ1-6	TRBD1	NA	TGTGCCAGCAGTTGGGACAGGGGTTCACCCCTCCACTTT	CASSWDRGSPLHF
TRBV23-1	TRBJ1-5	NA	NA	TGCGCCTTCCGTCCCAGGCAGCCCCAGCATTTT	CAFRPRQPQHF
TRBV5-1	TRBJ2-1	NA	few	TGCGCCAGCAGTCCGGGGGTGGGCGGGTCCTACAATGAGCAGTTCTTC	CASSPGVGGSYNEQFF
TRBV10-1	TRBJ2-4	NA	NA	TGCGCCAGCAGTGATGGGGGTCTAGCCAAAAACATTCAGTACTTC	CASSDGGLAKNIQYF
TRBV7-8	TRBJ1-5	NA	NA	TGTGCCAGCAGCGATACAAGTTCCTGGCGGCCCCAGCATTTT	CASSDTSSWRPQHF
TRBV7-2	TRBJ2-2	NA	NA	TGTGCCAGCAGGATTAGAAGGGGGTCCGGGGAGCTGTTTTTT	CASRIRRGSGELFF
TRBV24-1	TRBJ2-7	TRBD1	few	TGTGCCACCAGTGACCCCGGGACAGGATTCTACGAGCAGTACTTC	CATSDPGTGFYEQYF
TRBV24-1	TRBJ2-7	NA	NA	TGTGCCACCAGTGATACAGGGAACCACGAGCAGTACTTC	CATSDTGNHEQYF
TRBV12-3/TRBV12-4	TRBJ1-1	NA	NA	TGTGCCAGCAGCCCAGTCGGCAACACTGAAGCTTTCTTT	CASSPVGNTEAFF
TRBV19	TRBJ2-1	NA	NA	TGTGCCAGCAATTGGGGCAGAGGGGGGGGCGGAAATGAGCAGTTCTTC	CASNWGRGGGGNEQFF
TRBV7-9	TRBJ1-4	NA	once	TGTGCCAGCAGCTATGGAGCAGGGCTTGAAAAACTGTTTTTT	CASSYGAGLEKLFF
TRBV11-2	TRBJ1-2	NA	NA	TGTGCCAGCAGCCAAATCCTACAGGGTTTATCATTCGGCTACACCTTC	CASSQILQGLSFGYTF
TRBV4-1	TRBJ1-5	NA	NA	TGCGCCAGCAGCCAAGTTGGGGGAAGCAATCAGCCCCAGCATTTT	CASSQVGGSNQPQHF
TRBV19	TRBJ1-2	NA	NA	TGTGCCAGTAGTAAAGACGGACTTAACTATGGCTACACCTTC	CASSKDGLNYGYTF